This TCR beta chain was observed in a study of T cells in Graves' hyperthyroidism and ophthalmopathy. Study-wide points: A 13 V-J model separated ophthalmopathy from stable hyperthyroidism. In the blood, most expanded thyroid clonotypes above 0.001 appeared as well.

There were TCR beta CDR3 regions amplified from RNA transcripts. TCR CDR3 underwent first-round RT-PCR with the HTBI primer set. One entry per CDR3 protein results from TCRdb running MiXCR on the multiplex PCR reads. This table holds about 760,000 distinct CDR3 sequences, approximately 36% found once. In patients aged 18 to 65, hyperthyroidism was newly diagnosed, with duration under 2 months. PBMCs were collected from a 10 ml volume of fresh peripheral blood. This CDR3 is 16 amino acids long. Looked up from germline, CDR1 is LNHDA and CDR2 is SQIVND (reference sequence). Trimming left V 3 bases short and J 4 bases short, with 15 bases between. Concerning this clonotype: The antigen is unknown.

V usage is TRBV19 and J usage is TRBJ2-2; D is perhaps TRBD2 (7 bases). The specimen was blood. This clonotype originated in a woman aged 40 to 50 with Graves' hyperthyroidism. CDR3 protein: CASSILMRGGTGELFF. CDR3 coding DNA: TGTGCCAGTAGTATTCTGATGAGGGGGGGCACCGGGGAGCTGTTTTTT.